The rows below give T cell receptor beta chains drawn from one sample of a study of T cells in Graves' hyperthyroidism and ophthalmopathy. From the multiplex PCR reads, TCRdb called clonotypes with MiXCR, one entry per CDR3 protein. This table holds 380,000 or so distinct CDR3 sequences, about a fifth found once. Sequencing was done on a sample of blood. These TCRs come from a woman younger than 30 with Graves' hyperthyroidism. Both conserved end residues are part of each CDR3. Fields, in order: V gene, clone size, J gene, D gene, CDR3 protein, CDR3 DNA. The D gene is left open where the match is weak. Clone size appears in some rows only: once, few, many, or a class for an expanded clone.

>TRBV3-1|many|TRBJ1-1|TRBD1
CASTDRGGTEAFF
TGTGCCAGCACAGACAGGGGTGGCACTGAAGCTTTCTTT
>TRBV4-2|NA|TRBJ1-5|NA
CASSQGNGIDRPQHF
TGTGCCAGCAGCCAAGGGAATGGGATCGATCGGCCCCAGCATTTT
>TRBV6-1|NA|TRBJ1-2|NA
CATVTQGLVGYTF
TGTGCCACCGTAACACAGGGATTGGTTGGCTACACCTTC
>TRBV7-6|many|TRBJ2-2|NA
CASSHPSQAGELFF
TGTGCCAGCAGCCACCCCTCCCAGGCCGGGGAGCTGTTTTTT
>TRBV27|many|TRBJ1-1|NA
CASSLYGGAISEAFF
TGTGCCAGCAGTTTATATGGGGGGGCGATAAGTGAAGCTTTCTTT
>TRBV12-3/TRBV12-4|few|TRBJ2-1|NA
CASNNREWNEQFF
TGTGCCAGCAACAACAGGGAGTGGAATGAGCAGTTCTTC
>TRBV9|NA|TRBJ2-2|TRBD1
CASSGRQGLGTGELFF
TGTGCCAGCAGCGGAAGACAGGGCCTAGGGACCGGGGAGCTGTTTTTT
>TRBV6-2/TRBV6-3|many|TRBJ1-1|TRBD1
CASCPKGGLNTEAFF
TGTGCCAGCTGCCCGAAAGGGGGCTTGAACACTGAAGCTTTCTTT
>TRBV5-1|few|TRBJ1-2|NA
CASTQRGTRRSYGYTF
TGCGCCAGCACCCAGCGGGGGACGCGAAGAAGCTATGGCTACACCTTC
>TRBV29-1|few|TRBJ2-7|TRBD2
CSVGGLAGGIIYEQYF
TGCAGCGTTGGAGGGCTAGCGGGGGGTATTATCTACGAGCAGTACTTC